This entry is about one T cell receptor beta chain. J was trimmed by 6 bases and V by 6 bases; bases with no gene match: 7. Looked up from germline, CDR1 is KGHDR and CDR2 is SFDVKD. This CDR3 has 16 residues. A single record per CDR3 protein comes from TCRdb applying MiXCR to the 5' RACE reads. The sample carries 200,000 to 250,000 distinct CDR3 sequences, about 7% recorded once. The data derive from a study of identical twins. These same records also appear under a second study, on yellow fever vaccine responses in identical twins.

The specimen sequenced was memory (CD45RO+) T cells sorted from blood. This TCR was sampled from a young woman in good health. This chain joins TRBV24-1 and TRBJ2-3; 14 nucleotides match TRBD2. The CDR3 region is CATSPGTSGSGDTQYF. CDR3 bases: TGTGCCACCAGTCCAGGGACTAGCGGGAGCGGGGATACGCAGTATTTT.